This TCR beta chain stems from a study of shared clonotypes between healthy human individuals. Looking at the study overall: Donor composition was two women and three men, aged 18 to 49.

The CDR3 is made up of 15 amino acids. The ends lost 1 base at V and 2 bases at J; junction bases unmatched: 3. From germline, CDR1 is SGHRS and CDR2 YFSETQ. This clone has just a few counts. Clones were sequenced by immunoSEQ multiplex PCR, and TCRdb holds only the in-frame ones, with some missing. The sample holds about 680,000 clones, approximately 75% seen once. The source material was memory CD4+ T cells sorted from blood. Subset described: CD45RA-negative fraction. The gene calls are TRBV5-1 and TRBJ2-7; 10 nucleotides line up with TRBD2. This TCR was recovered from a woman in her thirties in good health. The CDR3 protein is CASSLRTSGPYEQYF. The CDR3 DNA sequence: TGCGCCAGCAGCTTGAGGACTAGCGGCCCCTACGAGCAGTACTTC.